This T cell receptor beta chain was sequenced in a study of shared clonotypes between healthy human individuals. Assay used: immunoSEQ multiplex PCR; TCRdb lists only in-frame clones, some missing. The table lists roughly 2 million clones, 95% of them singletons. V dropped 3 bases and J dropped 6 bases, with 12 bases sitting between them. The CDR3 spans 13 residues. Germline loops: CDR1 SGHVS, CDR2 FQNEAQ. The V call is TRBV7-8, the J call TRBJ2-7; no definite D call. The sample comprised naive CD4+ T cells sorted from blood. Described subset: CD45RA+ positively selected. This TCR was sampled from a man aged 18-30 years in good health. The CDR3 bases are TGTGCCAGCAGCTTTCGTCTCCTCCTCGAGCAGTACTTC. Translation: CASSFRLLLEQYF.